These 29 T cell receptor beta chains share one sample of origin, sequenced in a study of blood T cell repertoires in COVID-19. Using immunoSEQ multiplex PCR, the repertoire was profiled, and TCRdb retains in-frame clones only, with some absent. The sample records some 160,000 clones, 80% to 85% being singletons. Sequencing input: peripheral blood. The receptors were sampled from a man aged 65 to 79 with active or convalescent COVID-19.

The gene calls are TRBV19 and TRBJ1-1, with D possibly TRBD1 on 6 matching bases. Germline CDR1 LNHDA, CDR2 SQIVND (reference sequence). CDR3 length: 17 residues. V shed 5 bases and J shed 0 bases, with 19 bases lying between them. The CDR3 sequence: CASSPTYGTFVNTEAFF. Here the CDR3 DNA reads TGTGCCAGTAGTCCAACCTATGGGACATTTGTGAACACTGAAGCTTTCTTT.

The chain couples TRBV19 to TRBJ2-1, with 9 bases identical to TRBD1. The CDR3 is 13 residues long. Per the germline V gene, CDR1 is LNHDA and CDR2 is SQIVND (reference sequence). J gave up 9 bases and V 9 bases, and 9 bases lay outside the gene matches. In DNA form, the CDR3 reads TGTGCCAGCTCCGGGACAGGGAGGCCTGAGCAGTTCTTC. It codes for CASSGTGRPEQFF.

This rearrangement joins TRBV28 to TRBJ2-4; 10 bases line up with TRBD2. The CDR3 loop spans 17 amino acids. Unmatched junction bases numbered 11, after V lost 2 bases and J lost 7 bases. The germline gives CDR1 MDHEN, CDR2 SYDVKM. CDR3 loop: CASSLSRLAGARNIQYF. The CDR3 nucleotides are TGTGCCAGCAGTTTAAGTCGGCTAGCGGGAGCGAGGAACATTCAGTACTTC. Based on the CDR3 plus reference TRBV28 and TRBJ2-4, the full variable domain is DVKVTQSSRYLVKRTGEKVFLECVQDMDHENMFWYRQDPGLGLRLIYFSYDVKMKEKGDIPEGYSVSREKKERFSLILESASTNQTSMYLCASSLSRLAGARNIQYFGAGTRLSVL.

The genes are TRBV5-1 and TRBJ2-5, with TRBD1 identical over 8 bases. V lost 8 bases to trimming and J lost 3 bases; unmatched junction nucleotides: 9. This CDR3 spans 14 amino acids. The germline V gene has CDR1 SGHRS and CDR2 YFSETQ. The CDR3 is CASCVTGAKETQYF. The CDR3 DNA is TGCGCCAGTTGTGTGACAGGGGCTAAAGAGACCCAGTACTTC.

The chain links TRBV9 to TRBJ2-4; maybe TRBD1 (5 bases). Germline CDR1 and CDR2: SGDLS and YYNGEE. This CDR3 is built from 15 residues. The germline V and J ends were trimmed by 4 bases and 0 bases, with 11 bases remaining between them. The CDR3 DNA is TGTGCCAGCAGCTCGGACATCTTAGCCAAAAACATTCAGTACTTC. This encodes CASSSDILAKNIQYF.

The rearrangement joins TRBV5-6 to TRBJ1-5, with a possible D match to TRBD1 (5 bases). The germline gives CDR1 SGHDT, CDR2 YYEEEE. Trimming left V 0 bases short and J 5 bases short, with 9 bases between. The CDR3 spans 14 residues. The CDR3 bases are TGTGCCAGCAGCTTGGTAGGCAGGGATCAGCCCCAGCATTTT. Its translation: CASSLVGRDQPQHF.

The V gene is TRBV6-6, the J gene TRBJ2-7, with D perhaps TRBD2 (5 bases). The CDR3 sequence is 13 residues long. CDR1 is MNHNY and CDR2 is SVGAGI in the germline V gene (reference sequence). V was shortened by 5 bases and J by 7 bases, with 15 bases between the two germline ends. Here the CDR3 reads CASSAKTSGEQYF. The CDR3 DNA reads as TGTGCCAGCAGTGCAAAGACATCGGGAGAGCAGTACTTC.

J is TRBJ2-7 and V is TRBV10-3, with a weak D call TRBD2 (5 bases). Germline V gene lookup returns CDR1 ENHRY and CDR2 SYGVKD. Trimming pared 0 bases from V and 2 bases from J, leaving 14 bases between. The CDR3 totals 16 residues. Written as DNA, the CDR3 is TGTGCCATCAGTGAGTCCCCCGCGGCGGGCCCCTACGAGCAGTACTTC. Translated: CAISESPAAGPYEQYF.

This clone appeared once. The chain couples TRBV6-5 to TRBJ1-2, with D uncertain. The CDR3 sequence is 13 residues long. Germline lookup yields CDR1 MNHEY and CDR2 SVGAGI. Deletions cut 7 bases from V and 2 bases from J, with 11 bases between. DNA for the CDR3: TGTGCCAGCACTCTCACGGGGAACTATGGCTACACCTTC. Its translation is CASTLTGNYGYTF.

The V call is TRBV4-3, the J call TRBJ2-2, with 12 bases lining up with TRBD2. This CDR3 has 20 residues. The germline V gene has CDR1 LGHNA and CDR2 YSLEER. Trimming took 1 base from V and 7 from J; bases not matched to a gene: 16. In DNA form, the CDR3 reads TGCGCCAGCAGCCAAGTACTAGCGGGGGGAGGCACCCCTCACAACGGGGAGCTGTTTTTT. Translated, it gives CASSQVLAGGGTPHNGELFF.

The chain has TRBV18 and TRBJ1-1, with D possibly matching TRBD1 (5 bases). CDR3 size: 17 residues. Trimming removed 1 base at V and 0 bases at J, with 15 bases between. Germline CDR1 KGHSH, CDR2 LQKENI. The chain's CDR3 is CASSPRGGRAVNTEAFF. CDR3 nucleotides: TGTGCCAGCTCACCACGGGGGGGAAGGGCCGTGAACACTGAAGCTTTCTTT.

The chain links TRBV5-1 to TRBJ1-3; TRBD1 matches at 10 bases. The J segment lost 0 bases and the V segment lost 4 bases, leaving 4 bases of the junction unmatched. Per germline, CDR1 SGHRS and CDR2 YFSETQ. This CDR3 spans 16 amino acids. This CDR3 is CASSGTGVTSGNTIYF. The CDR3 DNA reads as TGCGCCAGCAGCGGGACAGGGGTTACCTCTGGAAACACCATATATTTT.

J is TRBJ2-3 and V is TRBV28, with 9 nucleotides matching TRBD2. The V and J ends lost 3 bases and 0 bases, in that order; junction bases with no gene match: 10. Germline values: CDR1 MDHEN, CDR2 SYDVKM. This CDR3 has 18 amino acids. CDR3 in amino acids: CASSLMAGGLLSTDTQYF. Here the CDR3 DNA reads TGTGCCAGCAGTTTGATGGCGGGAGGGCTCCTAAGCACAGATACGCAGTATTTT.

The sample holds one count of this clone. The V and J genes are TRBV30 and TRBJ2-7; weak D call: TRBD1 (6 bases). The CDR3 totals 15 residues. Trimming took 2 bases from V and 2 from J, leaving 16 bases between them. Germline V gene sequence: CDR1 GTSNPN, CDR2 SVGIG (reference sequence). The chain's CDR3 is CAWSQGILPTYEQYF. CDR3 nucleotide sequence: TGTGCCTGGAGTCAGGGGATTTTACCTACCTACGAGCAGTACTTC.

This sequence joins TRBV21-1 and TRBJ2-5; the D call TRBD1 from the table was never checked on the DNA. TRBV21-1 is deemed a pseudogene. CDR3 length: 15 residues. CDR3 sequence reads: CASSNFPTGEETQYF. DNA for the CDR3: TGTGCCAGCAGCAATTTCCCAACAGGGGAAGAGACCCAGTACTTC.

The chain recombines TRBV28 with TRBJ2-5; a possible D gene is TRBD2 (6 bases). The CDR3 has 14 amino acids. The ends were cut back, 3 bases at V and 5 bases at J, with 13 bases in the middle. CDR1 is MDHEN and CDR2 is SYDVKM in the germline V gene. CDR3 bases: TGTGCCAGCAGTTTCTCGGGACTCAGGGAGACCCAGTACTTC. Translation gives CASSFSGLRETQYF.

The chain joins TRBV9 to TRBJ2-3; 10 bases agree with TRBD2. The CDR3 loop spans 15 amino acids. The junction had 6 bases not matched to a gene; V was cut back by 3 bases and J by 5 bases. From germline, CDR1 is SGDLS and CDR2 YYNGEE. CDR3 sequence: CASSAGLAEGDTQYF. The CDR3 coding sequence is TGTGCCAGCAGCGCCGGACTAGCGGAGGGAGATACGCAGTATTTT.

The rearrangement links TRBV5-1 to TRBJ1-2; 8 nucleotides line up with TRBD1. Germline-derived CDR1 and CDR2 are SGHRS and YFSETQ. The CDR3 is 14 residues long. V was clipped by 5 bases and J by 1 base; unmatched bases: 4. The CDR3 DNA is TGCGCCAGCAGTCCGACAGGGGATAACTATGGCTACACCTTC. Translation gives CASSPTGDNYGYTF.

The chain has TRBV7-2 and TRBJ1-6, with D possibly matching TRBD1 (5 bases). Per germline, CDR1 SGHTA and CDR2 FQGNSA. The CDR3 length is 16 residues. V shed 5 bases and J shed 2 bases, with 13 bases lying between them. CDR3: CASSLGGGAYNSPLHF. The CDR3 DNA follows: TGTGCCAGCAGCCTCGGCGGGGGGGCCTATAATTCACCCCTCCACTTT.

The rearrangement links TRBV5-1 to TRBJ2-3; 9 nucleotides align to TRBD1. The CDR3 is 17 residues long. The J segment lost 4 bases and the V segment lost 1 base, leaving 10 bases of the junction unmatched. Germline V gives CDR1 SGHRS, CDR2 YFSETQ. CDR3 sequence reads: CASSLPEDRGQADTQYF. The CDR3 coding sequence is TGCGCCAGCAGCTTGCCCGAGGACAGGGGTCAGGCAGATACGCAGTATTTT.

The CDR3 DNA is TGCGCCAGCAGCCCCCTATTGGCCGGGAGTGGAGCGGGTACGCAGTATTTT. This sequence encodes CASSPLLAGSGAGTQYF. V and J are TRBV5-1 and TRBJ2-3; D perhaps matches TRBD2 (6 bases). There are 17 residues in the CDR3. Germline assignment: CDR1 SGHRS and CDR2 YFSETQ. V was pared by 4 bases and J by 8 bases, with 26 bases between.

This chain connects TRBV2 to TRBJ2-7; D not resolved. Germline V CDR1 and CDR2: SNHLY, FYNNEI. The germline V and J ends were trimmed by 5 bases and 5 bases, with 13 bases remaining between them. The CDR3 length is 13 residues. In nucleotides, the CDR3 is TGTGCCAGCAGTCTCCCCCCCGTCCACGAGCAGTACTTC. As protein: CASSLPPVHEQYF.

The chain has TRBV5-1 and TRBJ2-1; 15 nucleotides align to TRBD2. The V segment lost 0 bases and the J segment 4 bases; nucleotides outside the gene matches: 5. The length of the CDR3 is 18 residues. Germline V CDR1 and CDR2: SGHRS, YFSETQ. CDR3 amino acids: CASSLVGLAGGVYNEQFF. In DNA form, the CDR3 reads TGCGCCAGCAGCTTGGTAGGACTAGCGGGAGGGGTTTACAATGAGCAGTTCTTC. Combining the CDR3 with reference TRBV5-1 and TRBJ2-1 gives the whole variable domain KAGVTQTPRYLIKTRGQQVTLSCSPISGHRSVSWYQQTPGQGLQFLFEYFSETQRNKGNFPGRFSGRQFSNSRSEMNVSTLELGDSALYLCASSLVGLAGGVYNEQFFGPGTRLTVL.

The rearrangement uses TRBV19 and TRBJ1-4; 8 bases line up with TRBD1. Germline V gene sequence: CDR1 LNHDA, CDR2 SQIVND (reference sequence). V gave up 5 bases and J gave up 7 bases; unmatched junction bases: 9. This CDR3 comprises 15 residues. CDR3 DNA sequence: TGTGCCAGTAGTCCAAGGTACAGGGGGATTGAAAAACTGTTTTTT. Translating gives CASSPRYRGIEKLFF.

The gene calls are TRBV30 and TRBJ1-1; D remains unclear. Germline-derived CDR1 and CDR2 are GTSNPN and SVGIG (reference sequence). Trimming removed 7 bases from V and 3 bases from J, with 24 bases in between. This CDR3 spans 16 amino acids. The CDR3 region is CASRVGQVLRDTEAFF. In DNA form, the CDR3 reads TGTGCCTCCCGGGTGGGCCAGGTTCTGAGGGACACTGAAGCTTTCTTT. Looking up the rest from reference TRBV30 and TRBJ1-1 gives the full variable domain: SQTIHQWPATLVQPVGSPLSLECTVEGTSNPNLYWYRQAAGRGLQLLFYSVGIGQISSEVPQNLSASRPQDRQFILSSKKLLLSDSGFYLCASRVGQVLRDTEAFFGQGTRLTVV.

This clone was detected once. V gene TRBV5-1 combines with J gene TRBJ1-1; D gene uncertain. Germline CDR1 reads SGHRS; CDR2 reads YFSETQ. V shed 0 bases and J shed 6 bases, with 12 bases lying between them. The CDR3 covers 14 residues. The CDR3 is CASSLAPQSAEAFF. CDR3 DNA sequence: TGCGCCAGCAGCTTGGCCCCCCAGAGCGCTGAAGCTTTCTTT.

As to this clone: A read error may be the cause here, since a much bigger clone is one base away. V usage is TRBV7-9 and J usage is TRBJ1-1; TRBD1 is a possible D gene (5 bases). The V end was cut by 5 bases, the J end by 1 base, with 8 bases between. In germline, CDR1 is SEHNR, CDR2 FQNEAQ (reference sequence). This CDR3 region has 13 residues. DNA of the CDR3: TGTGCCAGCAGCGTAGGACAGAACACTGAAGCTTTCTTT. Protein product: CASSVGQNTEAFF.

The V and J genes are TRBV9 and TRBJ2-2, with 12 bases fitting TRBD2. The junction had 6 bases not matched to a gene; V was cut back by 0 bases and J by 3 bases. CDR1 is SGDLS and CDR2 is YYNGEE in the germline V gene. CDR3 size: 18 residues. The CDR3 region is CASSVVPSGGGYTGELFF. The CDR3, as DNA: TGTGCCAGCAGCGTAGTGCCTAGCGGGGGGGGCTACACCGGGGAGCTGTTTTTT.

The rearrangement links TRBV6-2 or TRBV6-3 to TRBJ2-1; 9 bases align to TRBD1. In germline, CDR1 is MNHEY, CDR2 SVGEGT. With 2 bases clipped from V and 2 bases from J, the junction kept 1 base outside the gene matches. The CDR3 runs 15 residues. The CDR3 here is CASSYGTGTYNEQFF. In DNA, the CDR3 is TGTGCCAGCAGTTACGGGACAGGGACCTACAATGAGCAGTTCTTC.